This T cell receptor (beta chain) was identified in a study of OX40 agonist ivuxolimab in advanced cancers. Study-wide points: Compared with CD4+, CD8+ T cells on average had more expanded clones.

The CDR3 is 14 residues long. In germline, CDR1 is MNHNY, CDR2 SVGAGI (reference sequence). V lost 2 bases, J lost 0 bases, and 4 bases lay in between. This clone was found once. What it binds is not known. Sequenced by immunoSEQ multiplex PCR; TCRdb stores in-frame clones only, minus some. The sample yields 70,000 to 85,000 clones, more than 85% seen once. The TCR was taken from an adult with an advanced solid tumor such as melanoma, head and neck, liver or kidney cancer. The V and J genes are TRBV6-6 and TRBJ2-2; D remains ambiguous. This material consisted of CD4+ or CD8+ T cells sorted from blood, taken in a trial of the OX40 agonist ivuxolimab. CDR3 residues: CASSYGANTGELFF. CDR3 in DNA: TGTGCCAGCAGTTACGGAGCGAACACCGGGGAGCTGTTTTTT.